This TCR beta chain was sequenced for a study of T cell responses to AZD1222 COVID-19 vaccine (dated by TCRdb to the early 2020s). The study in broad terms: AZD1222 recipients with second doses at about 4 weeks or about 12 weeks were pooled, because spike-specific TCR depth and breadth did not differ between schedules. A total of 233 trial participants underwent TCR sequencing, of whom some 210 received two doses of AZD1222 and around 25 received two doses of the MenACWY control vaccine. Enrollment into the trials was organized by age into subgroups of 18-55, 56-69 and 70-plus years, and those subgroups contained roughly 150, 30 and 60 TCR-sequenced participants, respectively. The study at large found these results: Epitopes outside the regions mutated in the B.1.351 and B.1.1.7 variants were reportedly recognized by nearly half of the unique spike-specific TCRs. After two AZD1222 doses, both the breadth and the depth of spike-specific TCRs were significantly higher than at day 0 and than in MenACWY recipients. Most participants were white British and females outnumbered males, and the authors suggested that clonal diversity may have been underestimated. Because no samples from the day 14 peak response were available, repertoires could be characterized only after the peak T cell response. CD4 TCRs associated with the vaccine covered the entire spike protein, and the dominant responses were in regions 160-218 and 743-854. Conclusions about previously exposed vaccinees are limited, since just six AZD1222 recipients were seropositive for SARS-CoV-2 at baseline. The 56-69-year group was small, and its depth increase did not reach significance, likely because of low power.

Taken with the paper, the label for time point translates to: baseline before first vaccination. Vaccinee samples were obtained from the UK trials COV001 and COV002, which included a single-blind randomized controlled phase 2/3 trial of AZD1222 (ChAdOx1 nCoV-19) in healthy adults. For TCRbeta chain sequencing, PBMC samples were collected from trial participants at day 0 and at day 28 after the second dose. The CDR3 regions of human TCRbeta chains were analyzed by immunosequencing. The study's processing was this. Repertoire TCRs were matched against a reference library of SARS-CoV-2-specific TCRs generated with the MIRA antigen-specificity platform. Breadth meant the fraction of unique TCRs that were SARS-CoV-2-associated, whereas depth meant the fraction of total T cells that were SARS-CoV-2-associated. Using the MIRA data, each spike-specific TCR was mapped to the spike region that the TCR reacts to and placed in a CD4 or CD8 class. Log10-transformed breadth and depth values were compared by one-way ANOVA with Sidak's multiple comparisons tests. TCRdb carries this immuneACCESS record with in-frame sequences only. Its versions omit some clonotypes, under half of them owing to an unresolved V gene in the studies checked, with the rest unexplained. V, J and clone size are taken as reported in that table, and D and trimming were inferred from the DNA itself. Recorded for this sample are about 120,000 clones; just over 90% of them occurred a single time. The ten largest clones add up to 4% to 5% of the sample.

Note on this clone: Its specific antigen is unknown. Base qualities are not provided; no much larger clone lies one nucleotide away.

This TCR derives from an adult in good health. The starting material was peripheral blood, obtained on day 0 of AZD1222 vaccination.

The DNA sequence is given as TGTGCCAGCTCATCAACAGGGACGCATGAGCAGTTCTTC. The resulting protein is CASSSTGTHEQFF. This chain joins TRBV18 to TRBJ2-1; a tentative D match to TRBD1 spans 6 bases. The CDR3 goes from the cysteine to the phenylalanine over 13 residues. The read is trimmed to its CDR3 DNA, 39 bases read in frame from base 1. The germline V gene yields KGHSH for CDR1 and LQKENI for CDR2. Trimming takes 5 bases from V and 8 bases from J, and the germline ends sit 13 bases apart.